Listed here are 32 T cell receptor beta chains from one sample, sequenced in a study of blood T cells in healthy people across ages. Then a second PCR, running roughly 6 to 11 cycles, was carried out with a sample-barcoded 5' primer and a J-beta primer mix. TCRdb called the 5' RACE reads again in MiXCR, with one record for every CDR3 protein. The top ten clones hold approximately 15% of a sample with fewer than 800,000 distinct CDR3 sequences, approximately 29% of them seen once. Sequencing was performed on blood. Receptor source: a woman over 75 in good health.

As for this clonotype: This may stem from a read error, because a much larger clone lies one nucleotide away. V is TRBV5-1 and J is TRBJ2-5; TRBD1 aligns across 8 bases. The J call is doubtful: the DNA matches TRBJ2-7 better. Germline-derived CDR1 and CDR2 are SGHRS and YFSETQ. CDR3 length: 16 amino acids. CDR3 sequence: CASSLEGTGTSCEQYF. CDR3 coding DNA: TGCGCCAGCAGCTTGGAAGGGACAGGAACCTCCTGCGAGCAGTACTTC.

This clonotype has at least ten counts. The chain links TRBV7-9 to TRBJ1-1; D is undetermined. The germline gives CDR1 SEHNR, CDR2 FQNEAQ (reference sequence). This CDR3 spans 16 amino acids. V lost 4 bases, J lost 0 bases, and 15 bases lay in between. The CDR3 protein is CASSSTPTEMNTEAFF. The CDR3 coding sequence is TGTGCCAGCAGCTCGACCCCAACAGAGATGAACACTGAAGCTTTCTTT.

This clonotype has at least ten counts. CDR3 residues: CASSLQSGGASTDTQYF. CDR3 coding DNA: TGTGCCAGCAGCCTACAGAGCGGGGGGGCCTCCACAGATACGCAGTATTTT. The chain employs TRBV9 and TRBJ2-3; TRBD2 matches 10 bases. CDR1 is SGDLS and CDR2 is YYNGEE in the germline V gene. Unmatched junction bases numbered 10, after V lost 4 bases and J lost 2 bases. This CDR3 region has 17 residues.

In this sample, this clonotype turned up many times. The J gene is TRBJ2-7, the V gene TRBV6-5; TRBD1 aligns across 7 bases. The trim removed 6 bases at V and 3 bases at J, leaving 14 bases unmatched. This CDR3 has 16 amino acids. CDR1 and CDR2 from the germline V gene are MNHEY and SVGAGI. As DNA, the CDR3 is TGTGCCAGCAGGGGGACCCGGGCAGGGGGTATCTACGAGCAGTACTTC. The encoded protein is CASRGTRAGGIYEQYF.

Ten or more counts support this clonotype. The rearrangement joins TRBV20-1 to TRBJ2-7; D is tentatively TRBD1 or TRBD2 (5 bases each). The CDR3 loop spans 12 amino acids. Germline-derived CDR1 and CDR2 are DFQATT and SNEGSKA (reference sequence). CDR3 region: CSGTSGPYEQYF. The CDR3 nucleotides are TGCAGCGGGACCTCCGGCCCCTACGAGCAGTACTTC.

This clonotype was detected many times. CDR3 bases: TGTGCCAGCAGTGTAATTGGCGCCGGGACAGGTCGAATCTCTGGGGCCAACGTCCTGACTTTC. Translation: CASSVIGAGTGRISGANVLTF. This chain uses TRBV2 with TRBJ2-6; 8 nucleotides agree with TRBD1. Trimming cost V 4 bases and J 0 bases; bases outside gene matches: 17. The CDR3 sequence is 21 residues long. Germline CDR1 reads SNHLY; CDR2 reads FYNNEI.

Ten or more counts support this clonotype. A much larger clone lies one base from this, so it may be a read error. This rearrangement joins TRBV10-3 to TRBJ2-1, with TRBD2 identical over 7 bases. This CDR3 has 14 amino acids. Germline CDR1 ENHRY, CDR2 SYGVKD. V lost 6 bases and J lost 7; bases outside the gene matches: 9. The CDR3 spells CAIRTLGGMNEQFF. CDR3 sequence (DNA): TGTGCCATCAGGACCCTCGGGGGGATGAATGAGCAGTTCTTC.

V and J are TRBV20-1 and TRBJ1-1, with D uncertain. Germline V gene lookup returns CDR1 DFQATT and CDR2 SNEGSKA (reference sequence). CDR3 length: 12 residues. V lost 3 bases, J lost 2 bases, and 7 bases lay in between. CDR3 region: CSASVGNTEAFF. The DNA of the CDR3 is TGCAGTGCTAGCGTGGGAAACACTGAAGCTTTCTTT.

Worth noting for this clonotype: Just one base apart from a much larger clone, this may be a read error. The rearrangement uses TRBV5-1 and TRBJ2-7; 11 positions agree with TRBD2. The tail of the sequence fits TRBJ2-5 better, so the J call may be wrong. CDR1 and CDR2 (germline): SGHRS, YFSETQ. This CDR3 is built from 15 residues. For the CDR3, the DNA is TGCGCCAGCAGCTCCACTAGCGGGGGTATGGAGACCCAGTACTTC. It yields the protein CASSSTSGGMETQYF.

The V gene is TRBV2, the J gene TRBJ2-2; 9 bases are a match to TRBD1. Germline CDR1 SNHLY, CDR2 FYNNEI. Losses at the gene ends were 5 bases for V and 6 bases for J; bases not matched to a gene: 7. The CDR3 is 15 amino acids. For the CDR3, the DNA is TGTGCCAGCAGTCCTCTTACAGGGGGCTCCGGGGAGCTGTTTTTT. It translates to CASSPLTGGSGELFF.

This clonotype has only a few counts. The J gene is TRBJ1-1, the V gene TRBV7-8; TRBD1 matches at 11 bases. The CDR3 contains 16 residues. Per the germline V gene, CDR1 is SGHVS and CDR2 is FQNEAQ. The junction had 4 bases not matched to a gene; V was cut back by 4 bases and J by 0 bases. The CDR3 loop reads CASSSGQGVLNTEAFF. The CDR3 nucleotides are TGTGCCAGCAGCTCGGGACAGGGGGTTCTGAACACTGAAGCTTTCTTT. The complete variable domain, with remaining parts taken from reference TRBV7-8 and TRBJ1-1, reads GAGVSQSPRYKVAKRGQDVALRCDPISGHVSLFWYQQALGQGPEFLTYFQNEAQLDKSGLPSDRFFAERPEGSVSTLKIQRTQQEDSAVYLCASSSGQGVLNTEAFFGQGTRLTVV.

This clonotype showed up just once. The CDR3 reads CASSPLEGGYGYTF. The CDR3 DNA sequence: TGTGCCAGCAGCCCCTTAGAGGGGGGCTATGGCTACACCTTC. This chain links TRBV4-2 with TRBJ1-2, with a possible D match to TRBD1 (6 bases). Between the trimmed V and J ends, which lost 4 bases and 4 bases, there was a span of 13 bases. This CDR3 is built from 14 residues. Germline V lookup: CDR1 LGHNA, CDR2 YNFKEQ.

This clonotype was counted at least ten times. The gene calls are TRBV2 and TRBJ1-6; D might be TRBD1 (6 bases). The CDR3 runs to 14 residues. Germline lookup yields CDR1 SNHLY and CDR2 FYNNEI. The V gene lost 1 base and the J gene lost 10 bases, with 11 bases spanning the gap. The CDR3 spells CASSEVRGKSPLHF. CDR3 coding DNA: TGTGCCAGCAGTGAAGTAAGGGGGAAGTCACCCCTCCACTTT.

Comment on this clonotype: Sequence at one end of the junction differs from germline and may be a read error. The rearrangement joins TRBV10-3 to TRBJ2-5, with TRBD1 as a possible D gene (5 bases). The CDR3 is made up of 16 amino acids. Per the germline V gene, CDR1 is ENHRY and CDR2 is SYGVKD. The CDR3, as DNA: TGTGCCATTAGTGATTATAGTGGGCAGGGTCAAGAGACCCAGTACTTC. Translation: CAISDYSGQGQETQYF.

The sample holds many counts of this clonotype. The chain uses TRBV20-1 and TRBJ2-1; 9 bases are a match to TRBD2. The CDR3 runs to 17 residues. Germline-derived CDR1 and CDR2 are DFQATT and SNEGSKA (reference sequence). V lost 4 bases and J lost 4; bases outside the gene matches: 14. The CDR3, as DNA: TGCAGTGCTACCCTTACCAGCGGGGGGTCCTATTACAATGAGCAGTTCTTC. This encodes CSATLTSGGSYYNEQFF.

Note on this clonotype: A much larger clonotype is one base distant, so this may be a read error. The J gene is TRBJ2-7, the V gene TRBV12-3 or TRBV12-4, with TRBD1 matching 7 bases. The trim removed 6 bases at V and 4 bases at J, leaving 6 bases unmatched. CDR3 size: 13 residues. The CDR3: CASSSTGRYEQYF. The CDR3 DNA reads as TGTGCCAGCAGCTCGACAGGGCGATACGAGCAGTACTTC.

About this clonotype: A single base separates this from a much larger clone, so it may be a read error. V gene TRBV20-1 combines with J gene TRBJ2-5; TRBD1 matches at 8 bases. Germline loops: CDR1 DFQATT, CDR2 SNEGSKA (reference sequence). The CDR3 loop spans 15 amino acids. Trimming cost V 1 base and J 11 bases; bases outside gene matches: 15. CDR3: CSARGRGRGRREQYF. The CDR3, as DNA: TGCAGTGCTAGAGGTCGGGGCAGGGGGCGCCGAGAGCAGTACTTC.

The table lists this clonotype with many counts. The rearrangement uses TRBV4-2 and TRBJ2-7; D perhaps matches TRBD2 (7 bases). V dropped 4 bases and J dropped 3 bases, with 16 bases sitting between them. Looked up from germline, CDR1 is LGHNA and CDR2 is YNFKEQ. The CDR3 spans 15 residues. The CDR3 loop reads CASSLRWGGLYEQYF. Written as DNA, the CDR3 is TGTGCCAGCAGCCTTAGGTGGGGGGGGCTCTACGAGCAGTACTTC.

Notes on this clonotype: The junction departs from the called germline gene at one end, perhaps through a read error. The V gene is TRBV7-2, the J gene TRBJ2-3; 9 bases map to TRBD2. Germline CDR1 is SGHTA and CDR2 is FQGNSA. CDR3 size: 15 residues. CDR3 coding DNA: TGTGCCAGCAGCATAGCGGGAGAATACACAGATACGCAGTATTTT. Translation gives CASSIAGEYTDTQYF.

This clonotype was recorded only once. This sequence joins TRBV12-3 or TRBV12-4 and TRBJ1-1, with a weak D call TRBD1 (6 bases). The CDR3 is 14 residues long. Trimming took 2 bases from V and 7 from J, leaving 14 bases between them. CDR3 loop: CASSLPGALIEAFF. In DNA, the CDR3 is TGTGCCAGCAGTTTACCGGGGGCTCTCATTGAAGCTTTCTTT.

This chain uses TRBV7-2 with TRBJ2-1; TRBD2 matches at 9 bases. The germline V gene has CDR1 SGHTA and CDR2 FQGNSA. Trimming cost V 5 bases and J 9 bases; bases outside gene matches: 8. The CDR3 loop spans 14 amino acids. Here the CDR3 reads CASSESGGLGEQFF. DNA for the CDR3: TGTGCCAGCAGCGAAAGCGGGGGGCTGGGTGAGCAGTTCTTC.

Many counts were recorded for this clonotype. The CDR3 sequence is CSALDIPEQYF. CDR3 nucleotide sequence: TGCAGTGCCCTCGACATCCCCGAGCAGTACTTC. V gene TRBV20-1 combines with J gene TRBJ2-7; D is unclear. V was pared by 6 bases and J by 6 bases, with 12 bases between. In germline, CDR1 is DFQATT, CDR2 SNEGSKA (reference sequence). The CDR3 is 11 residues long.

This clonotype was seen many times. V is TRBV30 and J is TRBJ1-2, with no clear D. CDR1 is GTSNPN, CDR2 SVGIG, per germline (reference sequence). The V gene lost 0 bases and the J gene lost 9 bases, with 8 bases spanning the gap. The CDR3 spans 11 residues. Here the CDR3 DNA reads TGTGCCTGGAGTGTCCTCGACAGCTACACCTTC. It encodes CAWSVLDSYTF.

This clonotype has a handful of counts. A much larger clone lies a single base off, so this may be a read error. V is TRBV5-1 and J is TRBJ2-5; possible D gene TRBD2, 6 bases. CDR1 is SGHRS, CDR2 YFSETQ, per germline. The CDR3 covers 15 residues. V gave up 0 bases and J gave up 11 bases, with 20 bases separating them. The CDR3 nucleotides read TGCGCCAGCAGCTTGGCCGGGACTTCTTACAATGGGCAGTACTTC. This translates into CASSLAGTSYNGQYF.

This clonotype was found many times. V and J are TRBV10-3 and TRBJ2-7, with 10 positions matching TRBD1. Germline V gene sequence: CDR1 ENHRY, CDR2 SYGVKD. V shed 8 bases and J 9 bases; nucleotides not matched to a gene: 7. The CDR3 is 12 residues long. In nucleotides, the CDR3 is TGTGCCATCGCGGGACAGGGGATAGGGCAGTACTTC. The encoded protein is CAIAGQGIGQYF.

The V and J genes are TRBV2 and TRBJ2-7; TRBD2 agrees at 9 bases. After removal of 2 bases from V and 6 bases from J, the junction contained 5 bases not matched to a gene. There are 14 residues in the CDR3. Germline V gene data show CDR1 as SNHLY and CDR2 as FYNNEI. The CDR3 DNA sequence: TGTGCCAGCAGTGAATCGCGGGGGGGCTCCGAGCAGTACTTC. Translation gives CASSESRGGSEQYF. The full variable domain, with the rest looked up from reference TRBV2 and TRBJ2-7, is EPEVTQTPSHQVTQMGQEVILRCVPISNHLYFYWYRQILGQKVEFLVSFYNNEISEKSEIFDDQFSVERPDGSNFTLKIRSTKLEDSAMYFCASSESRGGSEQYFGPGTRLTVT.

This CDR3 is CASSTSYRGNEQFF. The CDR3 region has the DNA TGTGCCAGTAGCACAAGTTACAGGGGCAATGAGCAGTTCTTC. The chain couples TRBV19 to TRBJ2-1; 7 nucleotides agree with TRBD1. Losses at the gene ends were 6 bases for V and 6 bases for J; bases not matched to a gene: 8. The CDR3 spans 14 residues. CDR1 and CDR2 from the germline V gene are LNHDA and SQIVND (reference sequence).

There are many counts of this clonotype. This chain links TRBV12-3 or TRBV12-4 with TRBJ2-3; 7 positions agree with TRBD1. The ends lost 5 bases at V and 2 bases at J; junction bases unmatched: 10. The CDR3 sequence is 16 residues long. CDR3 residues: CASSLTGQQYTDTQYF. Written as DNA, the CDR3 is TGTGCCAGCAGTCTAACGGGACAGCAATACACAGATACGCAGTATTTT.

This clonotype occurred many times. The genes are TRBV21-1 and TRBJ2-1. TRBV21-1 is a pseudogene. This CDR3 contains 14 residues. This CDR3 reads CASSKAGRNNEQFF. The DNA for the CDR3 is TGTGCCAGCAGCAAAGCGGGACGCAACAATGAGCAGTTCTTC.

The chain employs TRBV7-2 and TRBJ2-1, with 11 bases aligning to TRBD2. Germline V gene lookup returns CDR1 SGHTA and CDR2 FQGNSA. V lost 0 bases, J lost 8 bases, and 3 bases stayed unmatched. This CDR3 contains 15 residues. This chain's CDR3 is CASSLASGRVDEQFF. The CDR3 nucleotides read TGTGCCAGCAGCTTAGCTAGCGGGAGGGTGGATGAGCAGTTCTTC.

With respect to this clonotype: Only one base separates this from a far larger clonotype, so it likely reflects a read error. The chain combines TRBV28 with TRBJ1-2, with D maybe TRBD1 (6 bases). Germline V lookup: CDR1 MDHEN, CDR2 SYDVKM. The V gene lost 4 bases and the J gene lost 12 bases, with 15 bases spanning the gap. The CDR3 length is 12 residues. The CDR3 DNA follows: TGTGCCAGCAGTTCTACAGGGTACGGCCACACCTTC. Translating gives CASSSTGYGHTF.

This clonotype was seen ten or more times. The chain has TRBV27 and TRBJ2-5; TRBD2 agrees at 8 bases. The length of the CDR3 is 17 residues. Germline values: CDR1 MNHEY, CDR2 SMNVEV (reference sequence). The ends lost 3 bases at V and 0 bases at J; junction bases unmatched: 9. The CDR3: CASSFAHRGGYQETQYF. The CDR3 DNA is TGTGCCAGCAGTTTCGCCCATCGGGGGGGGTACCAAGAGACCCAGTACTTC.